This TCR beta chain was recorded in a study of blood T cell repertoires in COVID-19. Here immunoSEQ multiplex PCR was the method, and the copy in TCRdb shows in-frame clones only, minus some. The repertoire holds approximately 300,000 clones, with around 86% as singletons. Study members were between roughly 18 and 100 years old and lived in some 26 US regions. Donors were grouped by their self-reported clinical history. Trimming took off 5 bases at V and 9 bases at J, with 14 bases between the two ends. The CDR3 contains 13 residues. CDR1 MNHEY and CDR2 SMNVEV come from the germline V gene (reference sequence).

The sequence came from a man between 60 and 70 years old who had recovered from COVID-19. Material for sequencing was PBMCs or T cells enriched from blood (not recorded which). The rearrangement links TRBV27 to TRBJ1-5; tentative D call: TRBD1 (5 bases). CDR3 residues: CASSPARVLPQHF. Here the CDR3 DNA reads TGTGCCAGCAGTCCGGCCAGGGTGCTGCCCCAGCATTTT.